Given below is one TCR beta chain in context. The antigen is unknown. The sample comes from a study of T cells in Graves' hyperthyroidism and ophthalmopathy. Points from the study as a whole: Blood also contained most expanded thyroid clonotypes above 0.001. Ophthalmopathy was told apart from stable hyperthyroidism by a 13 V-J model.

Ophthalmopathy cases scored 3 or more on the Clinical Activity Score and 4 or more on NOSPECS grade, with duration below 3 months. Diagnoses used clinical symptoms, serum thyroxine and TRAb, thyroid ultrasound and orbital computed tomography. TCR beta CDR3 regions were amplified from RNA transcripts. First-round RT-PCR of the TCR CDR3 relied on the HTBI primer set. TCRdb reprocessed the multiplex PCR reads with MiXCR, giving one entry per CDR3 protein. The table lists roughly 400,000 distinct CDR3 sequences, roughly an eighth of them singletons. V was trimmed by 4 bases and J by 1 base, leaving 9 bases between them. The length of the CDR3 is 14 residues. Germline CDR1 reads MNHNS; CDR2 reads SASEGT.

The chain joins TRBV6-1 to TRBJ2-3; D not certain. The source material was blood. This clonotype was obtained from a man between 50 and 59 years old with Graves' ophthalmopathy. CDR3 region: CASSGRWGTDTQYF. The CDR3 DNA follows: TGTGCCAGCAGTGGGCGTTGGGGCACAGATACGCAGTATTTT.